The clone carrying this T cell receptor (beta chain) was found many times. The record originates from a study of CD8+CD57+ T cells in acquired aplastic anemia. CD8+CD57+ cell expansion, shown by flow cytometry, had occurred in the patients selected for sequencing. Genomic DNA templated the TCR beta VDJ and CDR3 profiling. In TCRdb, the reads were re-called with MiXCR into one record per CDR3 protein. The repertoire holds hundreds of thousands of distinct CDR3 sequences, with less than 35% as singletons. The source material was sorted CD4+, CD8+, or CD8+CD57+ T cells (not recorded which) from PBMCs. This receptor was obtained from a human donor with aplastic anemia.

CDR3 protein: CASNPGGARDTQYF. Written as DNA, the CDR3 is TGTGCCAGCAACCCCGGGGGGGCGAGGGATACGCAGTATTTT. The chain employs TRBV7-6 and TRBJ2-3; 8 positions match TRBD2. Germline-derived CDR1 and CDR2 are SGHVS and FNYEAQ. V lost 7 bases and J lost 6; bases outside the gene matches: 9. This CDR3 is 14 amino acids long.